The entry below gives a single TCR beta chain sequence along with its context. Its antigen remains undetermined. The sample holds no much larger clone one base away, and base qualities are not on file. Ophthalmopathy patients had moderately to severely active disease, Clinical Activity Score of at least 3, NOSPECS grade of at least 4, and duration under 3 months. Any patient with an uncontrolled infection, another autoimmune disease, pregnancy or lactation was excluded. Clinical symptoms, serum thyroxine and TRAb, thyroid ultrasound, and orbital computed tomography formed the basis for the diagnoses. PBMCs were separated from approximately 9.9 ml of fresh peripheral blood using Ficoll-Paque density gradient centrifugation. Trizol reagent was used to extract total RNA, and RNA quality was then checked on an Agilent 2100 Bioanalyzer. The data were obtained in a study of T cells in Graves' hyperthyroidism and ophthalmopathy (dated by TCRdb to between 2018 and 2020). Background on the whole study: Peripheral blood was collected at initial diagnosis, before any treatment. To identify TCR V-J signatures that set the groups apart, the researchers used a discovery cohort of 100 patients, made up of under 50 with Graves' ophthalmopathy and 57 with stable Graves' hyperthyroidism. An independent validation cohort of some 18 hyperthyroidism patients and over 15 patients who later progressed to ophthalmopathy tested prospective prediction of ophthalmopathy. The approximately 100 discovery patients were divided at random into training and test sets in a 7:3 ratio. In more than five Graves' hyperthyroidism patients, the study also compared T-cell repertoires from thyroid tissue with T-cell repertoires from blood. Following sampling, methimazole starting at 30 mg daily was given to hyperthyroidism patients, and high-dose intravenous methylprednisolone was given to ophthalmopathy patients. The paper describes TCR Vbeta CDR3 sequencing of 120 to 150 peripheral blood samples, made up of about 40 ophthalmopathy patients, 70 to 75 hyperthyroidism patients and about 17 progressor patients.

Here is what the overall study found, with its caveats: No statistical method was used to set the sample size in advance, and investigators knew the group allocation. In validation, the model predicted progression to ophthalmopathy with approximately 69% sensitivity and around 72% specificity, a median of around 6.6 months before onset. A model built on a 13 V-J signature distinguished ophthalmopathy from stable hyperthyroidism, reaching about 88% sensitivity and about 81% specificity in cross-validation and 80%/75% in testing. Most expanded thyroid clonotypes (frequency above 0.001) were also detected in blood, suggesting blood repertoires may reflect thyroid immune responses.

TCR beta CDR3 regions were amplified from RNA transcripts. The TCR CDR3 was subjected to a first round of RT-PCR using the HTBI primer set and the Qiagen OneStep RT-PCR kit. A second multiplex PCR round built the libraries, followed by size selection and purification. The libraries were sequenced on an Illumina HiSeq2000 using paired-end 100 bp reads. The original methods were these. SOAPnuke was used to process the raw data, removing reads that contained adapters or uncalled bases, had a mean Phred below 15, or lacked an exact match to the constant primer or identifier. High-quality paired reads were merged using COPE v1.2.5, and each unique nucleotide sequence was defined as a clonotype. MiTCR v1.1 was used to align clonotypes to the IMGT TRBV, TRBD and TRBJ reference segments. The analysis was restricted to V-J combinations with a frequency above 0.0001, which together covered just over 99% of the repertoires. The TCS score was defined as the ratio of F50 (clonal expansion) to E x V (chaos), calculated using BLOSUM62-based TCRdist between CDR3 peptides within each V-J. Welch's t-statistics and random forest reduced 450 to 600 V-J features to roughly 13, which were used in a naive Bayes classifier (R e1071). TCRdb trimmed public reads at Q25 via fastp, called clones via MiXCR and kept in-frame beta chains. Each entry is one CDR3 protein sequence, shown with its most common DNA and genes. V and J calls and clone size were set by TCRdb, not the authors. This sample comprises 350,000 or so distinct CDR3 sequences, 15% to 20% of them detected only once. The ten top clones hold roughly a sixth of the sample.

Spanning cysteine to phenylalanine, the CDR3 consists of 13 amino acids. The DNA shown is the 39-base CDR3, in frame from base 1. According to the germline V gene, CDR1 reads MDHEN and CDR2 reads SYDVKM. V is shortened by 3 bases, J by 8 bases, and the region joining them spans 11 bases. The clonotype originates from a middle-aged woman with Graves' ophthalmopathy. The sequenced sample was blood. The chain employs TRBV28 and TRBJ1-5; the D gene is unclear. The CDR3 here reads CASSFKGFEPQHF. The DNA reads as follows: TGTGCCAGCAGTTTCAAAGGGTTTGAGCCCCAGCATTTT.